In this sample, the clone carrying this T cell receptor beta chain turned up a few times. As yet, its antigen is unknown. The entry originates in a study of T cells after yellow fever vaccination. Study-level results: Most clones from primary vaccination were detected again post-booster (about 95% CD4, 88% CD8).

Trimming stripped 5 bases from V and 7 bases from J, with 11 bases between. This CDR3 region has 13 residues. The germline gives CDR1 WSHSY, CDR2 SAAADI. TCRdb re-called the 5' RACE reads through MiXCR, storing one row per CDR3 protein. Of roughly 250,000 distinct CDR3 sequences listed, about an eighth are singletons. Sequences were derived from CD4+ T cells sorted from PBMCs, sampled 45 days after the yellow fever booster vaccination. The source is a man aged 25 to 40 who received the YFV17D yellow fever vaccine. This sequence joins TRBV10-2 and TRBJ1-4; D is perhaps TRBD1 (6 bases). The CDR3 DNA follows: TGCGCCAGCAGTTACAGGGAGGGTGAAAAACTGTTTTTT. This sequence encodes CASSYREGEKLFF.